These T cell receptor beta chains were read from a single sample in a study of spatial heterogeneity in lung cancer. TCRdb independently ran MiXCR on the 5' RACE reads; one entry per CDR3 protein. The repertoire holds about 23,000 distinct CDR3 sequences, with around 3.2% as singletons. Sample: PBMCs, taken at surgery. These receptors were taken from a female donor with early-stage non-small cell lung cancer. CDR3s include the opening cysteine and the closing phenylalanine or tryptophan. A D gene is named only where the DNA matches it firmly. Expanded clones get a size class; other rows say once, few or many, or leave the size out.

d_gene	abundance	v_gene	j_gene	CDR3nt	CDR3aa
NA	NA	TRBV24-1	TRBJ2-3	TGTGCCACCAGTGCCGACTCCCCTGGCGCAGATACGCAGTATTTT	CATSADSPGADTQYF
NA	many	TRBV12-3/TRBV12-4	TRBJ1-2	TGTGCCAGCAGTCAATGGGCAGTTAGTGGCTACACCTTC	CASSQWAVSGYTF
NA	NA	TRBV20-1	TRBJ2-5	TGCAGTGCTAACGTAGGGACTCGCCAAGAGACCCAGTACTTC	CSANVGTRQETQYF
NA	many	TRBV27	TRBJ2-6	TGTGCCAGCAGTAGCGACGGCTCTGGGGCCAACGTCCTGACTTTC	CASSSDGSGANVLTF
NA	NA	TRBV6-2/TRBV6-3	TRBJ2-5	TGTGCCAGCAGTTCGTCGGGACTGATGGCAGGCGCCTTCTTTCAAGAGACCCAGTACTTC	CASSSSGLMAGAFFQETQYF
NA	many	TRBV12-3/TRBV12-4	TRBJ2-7	TGTGCCAGCAGTTTTGGTTACTACGAGCAGTACTTC	CASSFGYYEQYF
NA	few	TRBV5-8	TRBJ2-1	TGTGCCAGCAGTCCGGGATACAGGACAGCACCCTACAATGAGCAGTTCTTC	CASSPGYRTAPYNEQFF
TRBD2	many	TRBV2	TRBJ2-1	TGTGCCAGCAGATTACTAGCGGGAGCCAATGAGCAGTTCTTC	CASRLLAGANEQFF
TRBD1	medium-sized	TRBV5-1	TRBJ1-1	TGCGCCAGCAGCCCGGGACAGGAGATGAACACTGAAGCTTTCTTT	CASSPGQEMNTEAFF
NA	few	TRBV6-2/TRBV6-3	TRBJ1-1	TGTGCCAGCAGTTACCCCGCCCGTGTGACTTTCTTT	CASSYPARVTFF
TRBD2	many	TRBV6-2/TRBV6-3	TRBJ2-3	TGTGCCAGCAGACCAACACTAGCGGGAAACACAGATACGCAGTATTTT	CASRPTLAGNTDTQYF
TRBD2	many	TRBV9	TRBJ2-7	TGTGCCAGCAGCGTCGGTAGCGGGAGTTACGAGCAGTACTTC	CASSVGSGSYEQYF
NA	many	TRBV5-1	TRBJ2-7	TGCGCCAGCAGCTTGGGAGGGGGGCCCTACGAGCAGTACTTC	CASSLGGGPYEQYF
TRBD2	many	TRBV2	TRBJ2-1	TGTGCCAGCAGTGAAGCGCTTCTCGGGGGGAATGAGCAGTTCTTC	CASSEALLGGNEQFF
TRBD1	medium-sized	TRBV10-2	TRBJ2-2	TGCGCCAGCAGTATCGGACAGGCGAACACCGGGGAGCTGTTTTTT	CASSIGQANTGELFF
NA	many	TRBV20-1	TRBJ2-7	TGCAGTGCTCCCCACGGAGCCTACGAGCAGTACTTC	CSAPHGAYEQYF
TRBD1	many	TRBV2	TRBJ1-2	TGTGCCTACAGGGGAAATGGCTACACCTTC	CAYRGNGYTF
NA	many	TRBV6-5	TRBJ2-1	TGTGCCAGCAGCTATGGGAGCGATGAGCAGTTCTTC	CASSYGSDEQFF
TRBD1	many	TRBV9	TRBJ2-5	TGTGCCAGCAGCGTAGGGGCCGGGACAGGGGGACAAGAGACCCAGTACTTC	CASSVGAGTGGQETQYF
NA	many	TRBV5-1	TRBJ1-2	TGCGCCAGCAGCTCGACAGGTCCCCCGTTTGATTATGGCTACACCTTC	CASSSTGPPFDYGYTF
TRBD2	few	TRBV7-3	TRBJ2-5	TGTGCCAGCAGCGCTAGCGGGAGTGCGGAGACCCAGTACTTC	CASSASGSAETQYF
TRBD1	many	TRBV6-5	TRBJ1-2	TGTGCCAGCAGTTACTCTAAGACAGGGAACTATGGCTACACCTTC	CASSYSKTGNYGYTF
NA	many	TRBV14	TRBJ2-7	TGTGCCAGCAGCCAAGTAGCCGAGCAGTACTTC	CASSQVAEQYF
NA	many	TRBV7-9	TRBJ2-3	TGTGCCAGCAGCTACGAATGGGTGGGCGACACAGATACGCAGTATTTT	CASSYEWVGDTDTQYF
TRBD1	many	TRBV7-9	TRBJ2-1	TGTGCCAGCAGCTCACGACAGGGGGGACCGGGGAATGAGCAGTTCTTC	CASSSRQGGPGNEQFF
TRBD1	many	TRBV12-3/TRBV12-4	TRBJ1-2	TGTGCCACCGAGGCCCGGGACAGGGACAACTATGGCTACACCTTC	CATEARDRDNYGYTF
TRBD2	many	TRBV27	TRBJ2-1	TGTGCCAGCAGTTTGGGGACACTAGCGGCCCGTAGGATCTTC	CASSLGTLAARRIF
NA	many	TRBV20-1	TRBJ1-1	TGCAGGCCCGGGGTAGAGAACACTGAAGCTTTCTTT	CRPGVENTEAFF
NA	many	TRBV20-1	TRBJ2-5	TGCAGTGCTAGAGCCGTGACACCACAAGAGACCCAGTACTTC	CSARAVTPQETQYF
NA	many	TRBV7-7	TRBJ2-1	TGTGCCAGCACCAACGGGGATGAGCAGTTCTTC	CASTNGDEQFF
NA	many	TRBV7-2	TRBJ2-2	TGTGCCAGCAGCTTAGGGCGGCCGGCCGGGGAGCTGTTTTTT	CASSLGRPAGELFF
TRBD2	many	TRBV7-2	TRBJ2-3	TGTGCCAGCAGCTTAGAGGGGACTAGTTGGGGTGTGCAGTATTTT	CASSLEGTSWGVQYF
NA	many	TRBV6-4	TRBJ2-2	TGTGCCAGCAGCGAGGGGGACTACAATAACACCGGGGAGCTGTTTTTT	CASSEGDYNNTGELFF
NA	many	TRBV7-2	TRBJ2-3	TGTGCCAGCAGCCAGGGACACTGGGAGGAAGATACGCAGTATTTT	CASSQGHWEEDTQYF
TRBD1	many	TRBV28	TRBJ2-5	TGTGCCAGCAGTGACCAGGGGGCACTAGAGACCCAGTACTTC	CASSDQGALETQYF
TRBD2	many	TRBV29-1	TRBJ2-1	TGCAGCGTCGCCGAGGCCCTGGGGGGGGAGCAGTTCTTC	CSVAEALGGEQFF
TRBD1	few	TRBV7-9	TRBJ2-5	TGTGCCAGCGCCTCCTACAAGGGGACAGGGTCTTTTTCCCAGTACTTC	CASASYKGTGSFSQYF
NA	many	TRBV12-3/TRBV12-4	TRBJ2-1	TGTGCCAGCAGAGGAATAGTGTACAATGAGCAGTTCTTC	CASRGIVYNEQFF
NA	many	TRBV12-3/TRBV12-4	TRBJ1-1	TGTGCCAGCAGTCAGGGTTTTGAAGCTTTCTTT	CASSQGFEAFF
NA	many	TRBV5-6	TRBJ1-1	TGTGCCAGCAGCGGTCCTGAAGCTTTCTTT	CASSGPEAFF
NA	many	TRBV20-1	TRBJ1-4	TGCAGTGCTAGGAGAATCCAATCCTCATGGAAACTGTTTTTT	CSARRIQSSWKLFF